This T cell receptor (beta chain) was documented in a study of blood T cell repertoires in COVID-19. Across the whole study: Italy, Spain and the United States were the sources of the convalescent and acute COVID-19 samples.

Per the germline V gene, CDR1 is SGHVS and CDR2 is FQNEAQ. This CDR3 is built from 16 residues. The V segment lost 7 bases and the J segment 7 bases; nucleotides outside the gene matches: 12. Original methodology: It was from reference gene primer amplification that nucleated cell counts were estimated. TCRdb's copy holds only in-frame clones and misses some; the assay was immunoSEQ multiplex PCR. That table furnishes V, J and clone size, whereas the DNA furnished D and trimming. Of around 200,000 clones listed, 70% to 90% are singletons. The chain has TRBV7-8 and TRBJ1-6; 8 bases are a match to TRBD1. This clonotype was sampled from a man aged 25 to 40 who had recovered from COVID-19. The sample was PBMCs or T cells enriched from blood (not recorded which). The CDR3 DNA reads TGTGCCAGCACCAAGGACAGGGTCCGCTGGAATTCACCCCTCCACTTT. Its translation is CASTKDRVRWNSPLHF.